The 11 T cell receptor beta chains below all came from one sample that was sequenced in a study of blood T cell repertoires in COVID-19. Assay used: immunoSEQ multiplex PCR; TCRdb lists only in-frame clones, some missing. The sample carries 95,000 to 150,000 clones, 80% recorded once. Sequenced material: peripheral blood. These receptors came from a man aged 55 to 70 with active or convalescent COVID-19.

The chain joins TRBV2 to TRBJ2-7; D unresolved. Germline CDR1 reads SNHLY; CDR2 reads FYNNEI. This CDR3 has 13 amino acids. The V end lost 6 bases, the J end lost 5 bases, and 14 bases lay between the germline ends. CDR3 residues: CASRVYDFDEQYF. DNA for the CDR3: TGTGCCAGCAGGGTCTACGACTTCGACGAGCAGTACTTC.

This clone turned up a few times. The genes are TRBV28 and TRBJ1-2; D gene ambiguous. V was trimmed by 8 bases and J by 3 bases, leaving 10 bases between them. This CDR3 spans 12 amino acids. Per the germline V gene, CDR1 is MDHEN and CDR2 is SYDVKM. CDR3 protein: CASRPGDYGYTF. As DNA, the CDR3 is TGTGCCAGCCGTCCCGGGGACTATGGCTACACCTTC.

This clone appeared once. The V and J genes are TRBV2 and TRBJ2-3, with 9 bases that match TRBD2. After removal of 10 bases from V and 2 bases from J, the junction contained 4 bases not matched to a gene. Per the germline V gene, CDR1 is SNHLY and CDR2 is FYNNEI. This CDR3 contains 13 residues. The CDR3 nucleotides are TGTGCCACCGGACTAGCGCACACAGATACGCAGTATTTT. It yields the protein CATGLAHTDTQYF. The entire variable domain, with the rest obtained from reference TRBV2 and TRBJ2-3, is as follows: EPEVTQTPSHQVTQMGQEVILRCVPISNHLYFYWYRQILGQKVEFLVSFYNNEISEKSEIFDDQFSVERPDGSNFTLKIRSTKLEDSAMYFCATGLAHTDTQYFGPGTRLTVL.

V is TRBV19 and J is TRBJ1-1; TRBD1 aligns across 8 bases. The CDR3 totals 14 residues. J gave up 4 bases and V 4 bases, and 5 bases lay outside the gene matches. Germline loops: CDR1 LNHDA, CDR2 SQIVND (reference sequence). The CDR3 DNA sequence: TGTGCCAGTAGTAATATTGACAGGGGCACTGAAGCTTTCTTT. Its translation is CASSNIDRGTEAFF.

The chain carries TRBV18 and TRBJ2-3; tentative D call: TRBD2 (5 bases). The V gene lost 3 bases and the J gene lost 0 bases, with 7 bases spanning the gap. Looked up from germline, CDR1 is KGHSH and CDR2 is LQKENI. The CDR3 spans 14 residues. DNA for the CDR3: TGTGCCAGCTCACCGGGGAGCAGCACAGATACGCAGTATTTT. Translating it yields CASSPGSSTDTQYF.

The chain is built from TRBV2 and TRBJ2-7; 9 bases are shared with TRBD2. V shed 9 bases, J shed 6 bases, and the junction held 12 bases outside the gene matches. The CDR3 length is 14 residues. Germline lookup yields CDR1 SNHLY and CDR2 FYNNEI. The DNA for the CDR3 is TGTGCCAGTTTAGGTCTAGCGGGATCGTCCGAGCAGTACTTC. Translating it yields CASLGLAGSSEQYF.

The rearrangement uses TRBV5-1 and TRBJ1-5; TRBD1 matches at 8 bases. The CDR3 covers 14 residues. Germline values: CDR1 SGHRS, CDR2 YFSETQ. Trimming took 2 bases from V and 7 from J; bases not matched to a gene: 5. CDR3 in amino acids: CASSFTGGEQPQHF. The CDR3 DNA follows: TGCGCCAGCAGCTTCACAGGGGGAGAACAGCCCCAGCATTTT.

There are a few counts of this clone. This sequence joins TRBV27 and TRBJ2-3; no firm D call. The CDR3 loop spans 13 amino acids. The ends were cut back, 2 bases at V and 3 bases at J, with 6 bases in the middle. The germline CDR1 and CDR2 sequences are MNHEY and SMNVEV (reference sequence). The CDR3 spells CASSLAGTDTQYF. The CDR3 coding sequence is TGTGCCAGCAGTTTAGCCGGGACAGATACGCAGTATTTT.

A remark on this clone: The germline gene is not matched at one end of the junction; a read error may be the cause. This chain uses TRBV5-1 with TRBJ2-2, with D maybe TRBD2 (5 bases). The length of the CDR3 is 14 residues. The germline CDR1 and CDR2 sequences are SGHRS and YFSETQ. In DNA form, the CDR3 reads TGCGCCAGCACCTTGGACGGACTCACCGGGGAGCTGTTTTTT. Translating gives CASTLDGLTGELFF.

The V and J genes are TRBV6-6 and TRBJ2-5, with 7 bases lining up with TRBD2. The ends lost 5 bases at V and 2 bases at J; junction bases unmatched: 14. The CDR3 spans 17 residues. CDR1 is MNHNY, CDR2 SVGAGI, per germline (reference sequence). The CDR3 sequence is CASSPGGSGIRQETQYF. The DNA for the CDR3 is TGTGCCAGCAGTCCCGGGGGGAGCGGGATACGACAAGAGACCCAGTACTTC.

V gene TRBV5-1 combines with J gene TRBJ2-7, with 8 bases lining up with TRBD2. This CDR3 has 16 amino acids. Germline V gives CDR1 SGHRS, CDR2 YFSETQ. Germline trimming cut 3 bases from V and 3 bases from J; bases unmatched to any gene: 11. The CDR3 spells CASSSSVVAGIYEQYF. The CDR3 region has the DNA TGCGCCAGCAGCTCGTCGGTGGTAGCGGGAATCTACGAGCAGTACTTC.